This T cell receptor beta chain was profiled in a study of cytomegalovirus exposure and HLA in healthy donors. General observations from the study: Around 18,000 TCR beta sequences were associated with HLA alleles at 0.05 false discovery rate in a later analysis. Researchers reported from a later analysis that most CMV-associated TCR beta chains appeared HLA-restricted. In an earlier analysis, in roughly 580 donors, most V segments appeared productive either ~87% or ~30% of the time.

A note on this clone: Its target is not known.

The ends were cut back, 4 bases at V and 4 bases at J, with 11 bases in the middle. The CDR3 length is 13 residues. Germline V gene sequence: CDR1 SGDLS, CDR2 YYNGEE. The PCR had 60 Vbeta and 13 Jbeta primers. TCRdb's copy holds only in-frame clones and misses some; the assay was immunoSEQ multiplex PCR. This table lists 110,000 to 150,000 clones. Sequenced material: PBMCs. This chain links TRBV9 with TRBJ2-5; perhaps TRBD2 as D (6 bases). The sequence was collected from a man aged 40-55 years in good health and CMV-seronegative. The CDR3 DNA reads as TGTGCCAGCAGCCTACTAGCTGTAGAGACCCAGTACTTC. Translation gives CASSLLAVETQYF.